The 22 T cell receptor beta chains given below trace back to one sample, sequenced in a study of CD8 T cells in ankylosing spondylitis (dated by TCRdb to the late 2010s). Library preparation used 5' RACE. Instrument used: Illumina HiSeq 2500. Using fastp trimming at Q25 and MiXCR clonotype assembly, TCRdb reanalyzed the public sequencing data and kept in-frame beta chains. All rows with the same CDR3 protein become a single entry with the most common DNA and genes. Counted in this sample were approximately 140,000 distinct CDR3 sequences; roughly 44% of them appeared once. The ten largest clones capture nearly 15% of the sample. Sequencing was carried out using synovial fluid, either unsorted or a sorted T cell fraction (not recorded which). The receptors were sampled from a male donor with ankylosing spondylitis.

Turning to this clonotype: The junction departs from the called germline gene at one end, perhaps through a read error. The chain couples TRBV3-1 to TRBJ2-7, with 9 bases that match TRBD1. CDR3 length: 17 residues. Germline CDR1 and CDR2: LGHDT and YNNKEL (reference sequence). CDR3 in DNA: TGTGCCAGCAGCCAAGCTTTTTCGGACAGGGGAACCTACGAGCAGTCCTTC. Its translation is CASSQAFSDRGTYEQSF.

CDR3 nucleotides: TGCGCCAGCAGCTTGGCCGGGAGGGCCAGCTACGAGCAGTACTTC. Protein product: CASSLAGRASYEQYF. The rearrangement uses TRBV5-1 and TRBJ2-7; 8 nucleotides align to TRBD2. Trimming at V came to 0 bases and at J to 3 bases, leaving 5 bases not matched to a gene. Germline V gives CDR1 SGHRS, CDR2 YFSETQ. This CDR3 spans 15 amino acids.

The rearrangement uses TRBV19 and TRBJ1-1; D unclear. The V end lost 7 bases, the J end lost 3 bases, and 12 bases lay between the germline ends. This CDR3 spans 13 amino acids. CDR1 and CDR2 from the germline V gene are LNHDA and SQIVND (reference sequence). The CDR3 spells CASKASGYTEAFF. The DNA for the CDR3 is TGTGCCAGTAAGGCGTCGGGGTACACTGAAGCTTTCTTT.

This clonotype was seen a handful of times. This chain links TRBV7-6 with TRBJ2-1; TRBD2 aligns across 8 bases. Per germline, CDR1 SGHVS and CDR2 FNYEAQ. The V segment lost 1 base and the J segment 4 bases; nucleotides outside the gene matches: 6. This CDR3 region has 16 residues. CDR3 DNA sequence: TGTGCCAGCAGCTTAGTCGGGGGGGGGAGTTACAATGAGCAGTTCTTC. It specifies CASSLVGGGSYNEQFF.

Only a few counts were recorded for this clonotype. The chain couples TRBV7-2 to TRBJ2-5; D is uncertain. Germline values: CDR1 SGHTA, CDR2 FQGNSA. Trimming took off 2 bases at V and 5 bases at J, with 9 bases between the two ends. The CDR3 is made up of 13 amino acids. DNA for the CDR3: TGTGCCAGCAGCTTAACCCCCGGGGAGACCCAGTACTTC. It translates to CASSLTPGETQYF. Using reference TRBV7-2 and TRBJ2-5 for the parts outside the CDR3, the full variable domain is GAGVSQSPSNKVTEKGKDVELRCDPISGHTALYWYRQSLGQGLEFLIYFQGNSAPDKSGLPSDRFSAERTGGSVSTLTIQRTQQEDSAVYLCASSLTPGETQYFGPGTRLLVL.

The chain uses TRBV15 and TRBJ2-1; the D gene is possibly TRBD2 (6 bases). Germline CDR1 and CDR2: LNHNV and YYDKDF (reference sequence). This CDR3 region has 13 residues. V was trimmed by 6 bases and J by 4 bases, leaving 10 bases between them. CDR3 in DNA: TGTGCCACCAGACTAGCAGGTTACAATGAGCAGTTCTTC. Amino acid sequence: CATRLAGYNEQFF.

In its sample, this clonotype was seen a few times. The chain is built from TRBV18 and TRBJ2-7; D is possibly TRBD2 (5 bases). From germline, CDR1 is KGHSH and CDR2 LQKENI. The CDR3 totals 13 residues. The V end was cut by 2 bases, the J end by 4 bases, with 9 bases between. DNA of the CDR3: TGTGCCAGCTCACCATGGCGGGTGTACGAGCAGTACTTC. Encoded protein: CASSPWRVYEQYF. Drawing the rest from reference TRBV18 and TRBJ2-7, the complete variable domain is NAGVMQNPRHLVRRRGQEARLRCSPMKGHSHVYWYRQLPEEGLKFMVYLQKENIIDESGMPKERFSAEFPKEGPSILRIQQVVRGDSAAYFCASSPWRVYEQYFGPGTRLTVT.

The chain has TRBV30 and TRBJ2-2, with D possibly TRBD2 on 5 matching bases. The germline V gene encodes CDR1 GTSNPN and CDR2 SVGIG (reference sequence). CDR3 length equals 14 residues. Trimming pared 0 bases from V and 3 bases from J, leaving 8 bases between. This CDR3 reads CAWSVRADTGELFF. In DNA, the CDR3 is TGTGCCTGGAGTGTACGAGCGGACACCGGGGAGCTGTTTTTT.

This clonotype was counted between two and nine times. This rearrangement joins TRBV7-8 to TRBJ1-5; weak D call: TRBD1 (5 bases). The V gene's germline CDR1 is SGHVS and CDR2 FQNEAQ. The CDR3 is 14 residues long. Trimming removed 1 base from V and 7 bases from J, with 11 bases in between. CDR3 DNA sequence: TGTGCCAGCAGCTTAGGAGGGGCAGGGCAGCCCCAGCATTTT. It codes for CASSLGGAGQPQHF.

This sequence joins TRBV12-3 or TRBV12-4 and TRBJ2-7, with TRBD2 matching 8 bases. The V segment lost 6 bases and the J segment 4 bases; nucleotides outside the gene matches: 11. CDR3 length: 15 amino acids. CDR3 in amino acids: CASSRGFSGGYEQYF. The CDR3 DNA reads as TGTGCCAGCAGCCGGGGTTTCAGCGGGGGTTACGAGCAGTACTTC.

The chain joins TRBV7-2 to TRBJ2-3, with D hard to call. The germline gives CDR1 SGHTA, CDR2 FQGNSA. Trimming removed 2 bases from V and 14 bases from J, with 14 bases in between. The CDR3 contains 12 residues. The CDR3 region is CASSLYVPPPYF. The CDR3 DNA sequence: TGTGCCAGCAGCTTATATGTACCCCCCCCGTATTTT.

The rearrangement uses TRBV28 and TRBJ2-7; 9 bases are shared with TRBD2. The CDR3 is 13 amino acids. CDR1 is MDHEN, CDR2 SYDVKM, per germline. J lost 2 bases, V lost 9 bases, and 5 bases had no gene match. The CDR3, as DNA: TGTGCCAGTTCAGCGGGAGGCACCTACGAGCAGTACTTC. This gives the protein CASSAGGTYEQYF.

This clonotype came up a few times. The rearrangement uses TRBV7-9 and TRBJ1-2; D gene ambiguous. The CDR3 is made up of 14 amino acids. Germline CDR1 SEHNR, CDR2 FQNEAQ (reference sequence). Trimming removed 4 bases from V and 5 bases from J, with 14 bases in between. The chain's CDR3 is CASSSSVWWYGYTF. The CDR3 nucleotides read TGTGCCAGCAGCTCATCGGTCTGGTGGTATGGCTACACCTTC.

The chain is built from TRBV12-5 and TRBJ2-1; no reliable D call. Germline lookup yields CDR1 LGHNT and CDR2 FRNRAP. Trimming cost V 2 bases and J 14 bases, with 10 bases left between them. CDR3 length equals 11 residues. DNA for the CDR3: TGTGCTAGTGGTTTGTGGAGAACCGAGTTCTTC. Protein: CASGLWRTEFF.

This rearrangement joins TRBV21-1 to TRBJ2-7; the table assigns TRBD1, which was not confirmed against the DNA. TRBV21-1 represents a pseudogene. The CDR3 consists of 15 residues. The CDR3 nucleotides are TGTGCCAGCAGCAATCCTCCGGGACCCCGCTACGAGCAGTACTTC. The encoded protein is CASSNPPGPRYEQYF.

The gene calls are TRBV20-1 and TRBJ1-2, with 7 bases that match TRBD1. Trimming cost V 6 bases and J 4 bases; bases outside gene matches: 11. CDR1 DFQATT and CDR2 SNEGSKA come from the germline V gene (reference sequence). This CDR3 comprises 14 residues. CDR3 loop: CSANNRGSRYGYTF. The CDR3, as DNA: TGCAGTGCCAACAACAGGGGTTCGCGCTATGGCTACACCTTC.

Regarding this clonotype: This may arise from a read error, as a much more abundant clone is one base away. In DNA form, the CDR3 reads TGTGCCGGCAGCCAAGAGTCAGCGGGAGTTGACGAGCAGTACTTC. Amino acids: CAGSQESAGVDEQYF. The chain combines TRBV3-1 with TRBJ2-7, with TRBD2 identical over 8 bases. Germline-derived CDR1 and CDR2 are LGHDT and YNNKEL (reference sequence). This CDR3 region has 15 residues.

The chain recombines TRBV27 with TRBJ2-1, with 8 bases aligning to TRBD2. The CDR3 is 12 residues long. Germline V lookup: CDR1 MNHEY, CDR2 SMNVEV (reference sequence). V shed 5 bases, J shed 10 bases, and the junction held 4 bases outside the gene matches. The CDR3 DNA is TGTGCCAGCAGTCCCGTAGCGGGAGAGCAGTTCTTC. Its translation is CASSPVAGEQFF.

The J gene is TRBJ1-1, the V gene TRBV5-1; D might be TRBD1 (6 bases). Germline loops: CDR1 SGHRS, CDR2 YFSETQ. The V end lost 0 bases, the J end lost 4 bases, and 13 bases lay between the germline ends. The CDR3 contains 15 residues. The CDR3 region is CASSLGAGVTTEAFF. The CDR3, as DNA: TGCGCCAGCAGCTTGGGCGCAGGGGTTACCACTGAAGCTTTCTTT.

CDR3 protein: CASRTRGQPQHF. Written as DNA, the CDR3 is TGTGCCAGTAGGACACGGGGTCAGCCCCAGCATTTT. The rearrangement joins TRBV19 to TRBJ1-5; D is unresolved. Germline V gene sequence: CDR1 LNHDA, CDR2 SQIVND (reference sequence). The germline V and J ends were trimmed by 6 bases and 6 bases, with 9 bases remaining between them. The CDR3 is made up of 12 amino acids.

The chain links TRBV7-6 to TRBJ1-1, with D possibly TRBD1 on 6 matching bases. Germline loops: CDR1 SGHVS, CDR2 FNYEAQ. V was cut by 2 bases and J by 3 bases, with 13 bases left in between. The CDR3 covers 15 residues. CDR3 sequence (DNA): TGTGCCAGCAGCTTATTTGGGGGCATGGACACTGAAGCTTTCTTT. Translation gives CASSLFGGMDTEAFF.

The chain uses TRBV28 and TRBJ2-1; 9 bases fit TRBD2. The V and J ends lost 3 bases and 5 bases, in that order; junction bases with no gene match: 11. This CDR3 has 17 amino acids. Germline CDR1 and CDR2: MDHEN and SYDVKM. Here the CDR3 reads CASSFPDSGSRHNEQFF. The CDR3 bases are TGTGCCAGCAGTTTCCCGGATAGCGGGAGTCGGCACAATGAGCAGTTCTTC.